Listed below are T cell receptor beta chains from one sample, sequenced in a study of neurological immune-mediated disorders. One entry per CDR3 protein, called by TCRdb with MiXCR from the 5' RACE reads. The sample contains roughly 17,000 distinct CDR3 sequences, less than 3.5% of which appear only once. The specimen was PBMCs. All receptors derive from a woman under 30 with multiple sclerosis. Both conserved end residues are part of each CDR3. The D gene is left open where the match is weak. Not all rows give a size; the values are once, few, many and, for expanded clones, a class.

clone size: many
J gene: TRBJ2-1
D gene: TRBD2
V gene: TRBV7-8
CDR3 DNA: TGTGCCAGCAGCTTAGTCATACTAGCGGGAATTGCGCGTCATGAGCAGTTCTTC
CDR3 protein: CASSLVILAGIARHEQFF

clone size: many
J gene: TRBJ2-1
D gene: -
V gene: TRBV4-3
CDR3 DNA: TGCGCCAGCAGCCAAGATCGGAGGATTTCCTACAATGAGCAGTTCTTC
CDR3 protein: CASSQDRRISYNEQFF

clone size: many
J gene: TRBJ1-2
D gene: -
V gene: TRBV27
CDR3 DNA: TGTGCCAGCCGTCGGGAGGGGAACTATGGCTACACCTTC
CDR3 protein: CASRREGNYGYTF

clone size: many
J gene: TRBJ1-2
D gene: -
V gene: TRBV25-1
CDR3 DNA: TGTGCCAGCAGTCGGGTGGAAAACTATGGCTACACCTTC
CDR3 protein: CASSRVENYGYTF

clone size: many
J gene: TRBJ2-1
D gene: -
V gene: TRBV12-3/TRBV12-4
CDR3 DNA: TGTGCCAGCAGTTTAGGCTACCTGGGACGGCAGTTCTTC
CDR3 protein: CASSLGYLGRQFF

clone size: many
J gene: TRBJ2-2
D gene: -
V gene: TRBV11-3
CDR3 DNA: TGTGCCAGTGCCTTTACCGGGGAGCTGTTTTTT
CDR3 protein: CASAFTGELFF

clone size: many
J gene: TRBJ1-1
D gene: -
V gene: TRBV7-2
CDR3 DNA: TGTGCCAGCAGCTCCTGGTCCACCGGATACACTGAAGCTTTCTTT
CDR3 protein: CASSSWSTGYTEAFF

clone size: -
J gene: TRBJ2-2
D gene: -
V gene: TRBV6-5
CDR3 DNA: TGTGCCAGCAAATCCAGGGACACCGGGGAGCTGTTTTTT
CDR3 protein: CASKSRDTGELFF

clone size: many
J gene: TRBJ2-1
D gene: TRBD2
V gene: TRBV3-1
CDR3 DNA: TGTGCCAGCAGCTCTAGACTAGCGGGGGACAATGAGCAGTTCTTC
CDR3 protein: CASSSRLAGDNEQFF

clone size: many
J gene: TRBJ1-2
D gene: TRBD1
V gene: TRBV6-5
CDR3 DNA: TGTGCCAGCAGGTCCGGAACAGGGGGCGCCGTTGGCTACACCTTC
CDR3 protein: CASRSGTGGAVGYTF

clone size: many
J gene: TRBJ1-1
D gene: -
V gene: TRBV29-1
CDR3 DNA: TGCAGCGTTGGTACCACTGAAGCTTTCTTT
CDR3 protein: CSVGTTEAFF

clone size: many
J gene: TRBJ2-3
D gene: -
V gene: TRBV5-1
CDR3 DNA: TGCGCCAGCAGCTTGAATGATAACACAGATACGCAGTATTTT
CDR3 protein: CASSLNDNTDTQYF

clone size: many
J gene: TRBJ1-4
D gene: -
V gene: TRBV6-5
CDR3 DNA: TGTGCCAGCAGTTACGGTGGAGCAACTAATGAAAAACTGTTTTTT
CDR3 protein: CASSYGGATNEKLFF

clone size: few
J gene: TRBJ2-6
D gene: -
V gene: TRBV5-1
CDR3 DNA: TGCGCCAGCAGGGAGAGGAGCTCTGGGGCCAACGTCCTGACTTTC
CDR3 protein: CASRERSSGANVLTF

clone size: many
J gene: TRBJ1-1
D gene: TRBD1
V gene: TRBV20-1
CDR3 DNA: TGCAGTGCCCCGCATACAGGGGCCGACACTGAAGCTTTCTTT
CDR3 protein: CSAPHTGADTEAFF

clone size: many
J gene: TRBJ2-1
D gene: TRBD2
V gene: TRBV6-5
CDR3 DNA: TGTGCCAGCAGTGCGGGACTAGCGGGACTCGTGCAGTTCTTC
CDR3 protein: CASSAGLAGLVQFF

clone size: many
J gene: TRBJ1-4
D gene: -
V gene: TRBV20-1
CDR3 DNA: TGCAGTGCTAGTACACACAGGGTATCTAATGAAAAACTGTTTTTT
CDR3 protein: CSASTHRVSNEKLFF

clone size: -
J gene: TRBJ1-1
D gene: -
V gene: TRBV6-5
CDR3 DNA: TGTGCCAGCAGTTTACAGGGAGACACTGAAGCTTTCTTT
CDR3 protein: CASSLQGDTEAFF

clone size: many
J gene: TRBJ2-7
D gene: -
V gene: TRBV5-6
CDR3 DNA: TGTGCCAGCAGCGGGACTGTAATTTACGAGCAGTACTTC
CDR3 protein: CASSGTVIYEQYF

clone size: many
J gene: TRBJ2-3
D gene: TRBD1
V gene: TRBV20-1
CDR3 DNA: TGCAGTGCTCTACAACGGGACAGCGGCACAGATACGCAGTATTTT
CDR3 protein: CSALQRDSGTDTQYF

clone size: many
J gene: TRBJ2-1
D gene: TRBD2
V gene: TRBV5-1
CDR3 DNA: TGCGCCAGCAGCTTGGGCGGGGGAAGTGAGCAGTTCTTC
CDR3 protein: CASSLGGGSEQFF

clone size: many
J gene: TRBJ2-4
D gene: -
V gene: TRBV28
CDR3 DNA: TGTGCCAGCAGCGAAGGCGGGCTAGCCAAAAACATTCAGTACTTC
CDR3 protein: CASSEGGLAKNIQYF

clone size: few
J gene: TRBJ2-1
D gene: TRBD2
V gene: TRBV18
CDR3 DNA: TGTGCCAGCTCACGCCCCGGGACTAGCGGGTACAATGAGCAGTTCTTC
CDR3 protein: CASSRPGTSGYNEQFF

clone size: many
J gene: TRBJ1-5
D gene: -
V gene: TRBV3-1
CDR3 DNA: TGTGCCAGCAGCCAAGATCGTAGGGGGAATCAGCCCCAGCATTTT
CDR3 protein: CASSQDRRGNQPQHF

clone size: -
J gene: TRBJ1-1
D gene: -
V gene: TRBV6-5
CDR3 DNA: TGTGCCAGCAGTTCGCACGTTAACACTGAAGCTTTCTTT
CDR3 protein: CASSSHVNTEAFF

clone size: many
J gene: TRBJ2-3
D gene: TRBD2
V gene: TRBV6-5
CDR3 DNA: TGTGCCAGCAGTTACCGCGGGGGTATAACAGATACGCAGTATTTT
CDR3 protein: CASSYRGGITDTQYF

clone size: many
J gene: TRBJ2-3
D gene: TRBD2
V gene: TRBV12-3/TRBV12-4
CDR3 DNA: TGTGCCAGCAGGTTACTAGCGGGAGACACAGATACGCAGTATTTT
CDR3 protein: CASRLLAGDTDTQYF

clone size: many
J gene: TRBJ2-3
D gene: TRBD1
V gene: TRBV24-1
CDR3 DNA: TGTGCCACCAGTGACCGGGACAGGGGCACAGATACGCAGTATTTT
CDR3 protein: CATSDRDRGTDTQYF

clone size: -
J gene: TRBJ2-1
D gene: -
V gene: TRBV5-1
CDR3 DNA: TGCGCCAGCAGCTTGGGGGAAAGGTTGAACAATGAGCAGTTCTTC
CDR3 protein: CASSLGERLNNEQFF

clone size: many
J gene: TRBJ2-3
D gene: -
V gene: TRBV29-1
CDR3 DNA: TGCAGCGTTGACAAACAGGAGGAGGTCATGCGCATGCATTTT
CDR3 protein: CSVDKQEEVMRMHF

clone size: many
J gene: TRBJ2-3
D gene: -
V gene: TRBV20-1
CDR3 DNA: TGCAGTGCTAGAGATAGGGCCAGAGGCACAGATACGCAGTATTTT
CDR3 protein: CSARDRARGTDTQYF

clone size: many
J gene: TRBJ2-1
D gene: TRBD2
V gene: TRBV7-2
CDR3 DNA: TGTGCCAGCAGCGGGCGGACTAGCGGGAGCAATGAGCAGTTCTTC
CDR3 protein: CASSGRTSGSNEQFF